The 16 T cell receptor beta chains reported below all come from one sample, sequenced in a study of T cell responses to AZD1222 COVID-19 vaccine. The method was immunoSEQ multiplex PCR; TCRdb's version includes in-frame clones alone and lacks a portion of them. Of roughly 26,000 clones listed, over 75% were seen once; the top ten hold less than 3.5%. The sequencing here drew on peripheral blood, taken 28 days after the second AZD1222 dose. The receptors were sampled from an adult who received the AZD1222 COVID-19 vaccine.

This clone came up once. This chain uses TRBV5-4 with TRBJ1-5, with D unclear. Germline V gene data show CDR1 as SGHNT and CDR2 as YYREEE (reference sequence). The V and J ends lost 2 bases and 7 bases respectively, with 10 bases between them. The CDR3 covers 13 residues. The CDR3 nucleotides read TGTGCCAGCAGCTTAAACGGTATCCAGCCCCAGCATTTT. Protein sequence: CASSLNGIQPQHF.

This chain joins TRBV7-2 and TRBJ1-1; the match to TRBD1 covers 7 bases. The CDR3 is made up of 14 amino acids. J lost 0 bases, V lost 5 bases, and 3 bases had no gene match. Germline V CDR1 and CDR2: SGHTA, FQGNSA. The CDR3 is CASSQGQMNTEAFF. DNA of the CDR3: TGTGCCAGCAGCCAGGGACAGATGAACACTGAAGCTTTCTTT.

The chain links TRBV23-1 to TRBJ2-7; no clear D gene. TRBV23-1 has ORF status, its function being uncertain. V was trimmed by 8 bases and J by 6 bases, leaving 17 bases between them. CDR3 length equals 13 residues. The chain's CDR3 is CASPAKPCSEQYF. The CDR3, as DNA: TGCGCCAGCCCCGCGAAGCCGTGTAGCGAGCAGTACTTC.

The V gene is TRBV5-1, the J gene TRBJ2-7; D unclear. Germline V lookup: CDR1 SGHRS, CDR2 YFSETQ. V lost 4 bases and J 5 bases, leaving 7 bases between the germline ends. The CDR3 sequence is 11 residues long. CDR3 sequence reads: CASSDHDEQYF. As DNA, the CDR3 is TGCGCCAGCAGCGACCACGACGAGCAGTACTTC. Full variable domain (outside the CDR3, taken from reference TRBV5-1 and TRBJ2-7): KAGVTQTPRYLIKTRGQQVTLSCSPISGHRSVSWYQQTPGQGLQFLFEYFSETQRNKGNFPGRFSGRQFSNSRSEMNVSTLELGDSALYLCASSDHDEQYFGPGTRLTVT.

The V gene is TRBV7-2, the J gene TRBJ2-7, with D hard to call. This CDR3 is built from 13 residues. V lost 5 bases and J 0 bases, leaving 8 bases between the germline ends. CDR1 is SGHTA and CDR2 is FQGNSA in the germline V gene. The CDR3 DNA is TGTGCCAGCAGCCCCGGCCACTCCTACGAGCAGTACTTC. This gives the protein CASSPGHSYEQYF.

V and J are TRBV19 and TRBJ1-6, with 7 bases matching TRBD1. In germline, CDR1 is LNHDA, CDR2 SQIVND (reference sequence). The junction had 14 bases not matched to a gene; V was cut back by 2 bases and J by 10 bases. CDR3 length equals 17 residues. In DNA, the CDR3 is TGTGCCAGTAGTATAATTGGGCCCCGGGACAGCCGCTCACCCCTCCACTTT. This codes for CASSIIGPRDSRSPLHF. Using reference TRBV19 and TRBJ1-6 for the parts outside the CDR3, the full variable domain is DGGITQSPKYLFRKEGQNVTLSCEQNLNHDAMYWYRQDPGQGLRLIYYSQIVNDFQKGDIAEGYSVSREKKESFPLTVTSAQKNPTAFYLCASSIIGPRDSRSPLHFGNGTRLTVT.

This chain links TRBV6-2 or TRBV6-3 with TRBJ2-5; TRBD2 agrees at 7 bases. The CDR3 sequence is 16 residues long. Germline CDR1 is MNHEY and CDR2 is SVGEGT. J gave up 0 bases and V 5 bases, and 9 bases lay outside the gene matches. The CDR3 nucleotides are TGTGCCAGCAGTACCCTGGGAGCGGGGTACCAAGAGACCCAGTACTTC. It codes for CASSTLGAGYQETQYF.

The chain uses TRBV5-1 and TRBJ1-1; D is perhaps TRBD1 (6 bases). V was shortened by 1 base and J by 6 bases, with 16 bases between the two germline ends. There are 15 residues in the CDR3. Germline values: CDR1 SGHRS, CDR2 YFSETQ. CDR3 sequence (DNA): TGCGCCAGCAGCTTGAGCAGCGCGCCAGGGGCTGAAGCTTTCTTT. This codes for CASSLSSAPGAEAFF.

The chain uses TRBV7-8 and TRBJ1-2, with D possibly TRBD1 on 6 matching bases. The CDR3 spans 12 residues. The germline V gene encodes CDR1 SGHVS and CDR2 FQNEAQ. Trimming took off 7 bases at V and 4 bases at J, with 10 bases between the two ends. CDR3 sequence reads: CASTQGVYGYTF. DNA of the CDR3: TGTGCCAGCACACAGGGAGTCTATGGCTACACCTTC.

This sequence joins TRBV25-1 and TRBJ1-4; 7 bases match TRBD1. CDR3 length equals 16 residues. The V gene's germline CDR1 is MGHDK and CDR2 SYGVNS. The V gene end was trimmed by 0 bases and the J gene end by 5 bases; junction bases not matched to a gene: 6. CDR3 DNA: TGTGCCAGCAGTGAATATATGACGGGACAGAATGAAAAACTGTTTTTT. It encodes CASSEYMTGQNEKLFF.

The rearrangement joins TRBV18 to TRBJ1-1; D remains ambiguous. Per germline, CDR1 KGHSH and CDR2 LQKENI. The CDR3 consists of 15 residues. Trimming took off 1 base at V and 0 bases at J, with 9 bases between the two ends. CDR3 in amino acids: CASSPQGTVNTEAFF. CDR3 bases: TGTGCCAGCTCACCACAAGGCACAGTGAACACTGAAGCTTTCTTT.

The rearrangement links TRBV7-8 to TRBJ1-2, with TRBD1 as a possible D gene (5 bases). V lost 1 base and J lost 2, with 11 bases in between. There are 15 residues in the CDR3. Germline V lookup: CDR1 SGHVS, CDR2 FQNEAQ. CDR3 amino acids: CASSLGGASNYGYTF. The CDR3 nucleotides are TGTGCCAGCAGCTTAGGTGGGGCTTCGAACTATGGCTACACCTTC.

V and J are TRBV6-5 and TRBJ1-1; no clear D. V lost 2 bases and J lost 8, with 15 bases in between. This CDR3 is built from 14 residues. CDR1 MNHEY and CDR2 SVGAGI come from the germline V gene. CDR3 DNA: TGTGCCAGCAGTTACGACACCTATTCCACGGAAGCTTTCTTT. It codes for CASSYDTYSTEAFF.

This chain joins TRBV10-3 and TRBJ1-2; perhaps TRBD1 as D (6 bases). V lost 6 bases, J lost 2 bases, and 10 bases lay in between. Germline CDR1 reads ENHRY; CDR2 reads SYGVKD. The CDR3 has 13 amino acids. The CDR3 loop is CAIRDSMNYGYTF. DNA of the CDR3: TGTGCCATCAGGGACAGTATGAACTATGGCTACACCTTC.

The chain employs TRBV7-2 and TRBJ2-7, with 9 positions matching TRBD2. J gave up 3 bases and V 0 bases, and 6 bases lay outside the gene matches. Germline CDR1 SGHTA, CDR2 FQGNSA. This CDR3 is 16 amino acids long. The CDR3 sequence: CASSLAGGGGGYEQYF. The CDR3 DNA sequence: TGTGCCAGCAGCTTAGCAGGCGGCGGGGGGGGCTACGAGCAGTACTTC.

This clone was found once. The rearrangement uses TRBV6-2 or TRBV6-3 and TRBJ1-1; 7 bases match TRBD1. The CDR3 has 15 amino acids. Germline lookup yields CDR1 MNHEY and CDR2 SVGEGT. Trimming removed 6 bases from V and 4 bases from J; junction bases left unmatched: 11. The CDR3 protein is CASSPTGWLITEAFF. As DNA, the CDR3 is TGTGCCAGCAGCCCGACAGGGTGGTTGATCACTGAAGCTTTCTTT.